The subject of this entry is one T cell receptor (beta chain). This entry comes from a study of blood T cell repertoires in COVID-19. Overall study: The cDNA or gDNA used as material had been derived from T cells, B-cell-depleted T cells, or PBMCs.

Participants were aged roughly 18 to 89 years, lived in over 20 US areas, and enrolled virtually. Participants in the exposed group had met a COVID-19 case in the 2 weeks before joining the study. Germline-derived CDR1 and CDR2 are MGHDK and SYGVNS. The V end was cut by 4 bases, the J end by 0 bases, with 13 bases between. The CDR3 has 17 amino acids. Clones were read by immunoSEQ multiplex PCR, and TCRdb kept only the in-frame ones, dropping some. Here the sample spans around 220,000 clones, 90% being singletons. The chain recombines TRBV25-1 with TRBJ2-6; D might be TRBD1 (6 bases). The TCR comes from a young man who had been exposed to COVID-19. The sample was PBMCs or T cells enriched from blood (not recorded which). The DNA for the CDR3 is TGTGCCAGCAGTGCTGGGACAATATACTCTGGGGCCAACGTCCTGACTTTC. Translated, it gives CASSAGTIYSGANVLTF.